Shown below are 32 T cell receptor beta chains from a single sample sequenced in a study of T cells in Graves' hyperthyroidism and ophthalmopathy. From RNA transcripts, TCR beta CDR3 regions were amplified. Primed by the HTBI set, a first-round RT-PCR was run on the TCR CDR3. TCRdb processed the multiplex PCR reads anew with MiXCR; each CDR3 protein has one entry. The data show hundreds of thousands of distinct CDR3 sequences, 16% seen once. Sequenced sample: blood. The receptors derive from a woman aged 18-29 years with Graves' hyperthyroidism.

This clonotype was observed at least ten times. V and J are TRBV6-1 and TRBJ2-5; TRBD1 agrees at 8 bases. The ends lost 6 bases at V and 5 bases at J; junction bases unmatched: 5. Germline assignment: CDR1 MNHNS and CDR2 SASEGT. CDR3 length equals 13 residues. CDR3 sequence reads: CASRRTGHETQYF. CDR3 nucleotide sequence: TGTGCCAGCAGGCGGACAGGGCACGAGACCCAGTACTTC.

This chain links TRBV5-1 with TRBJ2-5; D call uncertain. Looked up from germline, CDR1 is SGHRS and CDR2 is YFSETQ. Trimming removed 3 bases from V and 1 base from J, with 13 bases in between. The CDR3 is made up of 15 amino acids. In DNA form, the CDR3 reads TGCGCCAGCAGCTACCCCTTTGGCTCCCAAGAGACCCAGTACTTC. Translating gives CASSYPFGSQETQYF.

This clonotype was recorded at least ten times. The chain combines TRBV2 with TRBJ2-7; no reliable D call. The germline V gene encodes CDR1 SNHLY and CDR2 FYNNEI. Trimming stripped 2 bases from V and 6 bases from J, with 5 bases between. This CDR3 is 11 amino acids long. The CDR3 nucleotides are TGTGCCAGCAGTGAAAGTCTCGAGCAGTACTTC. Translating gives CASSESLEQYF.

This clonotype was counted ten times or more. This chain uses TRBV30 with TRBJ1-2, with D unclear. CDR3 length: 11 residues. Germline loops: CDR1 GTSNPN, CDR2 SVGIG (reference sequence). Trimming stripped 5 bases from V and 3 bases from J, with 7 bases between. The CDR3 region has the DNA TGTGCCTGGTGTTGTGACTATGGCTACACCTTC. Translation: CAWCCDYGYTF.

This clonotype was seen many times. The chain recombines TRBV28 with TRBJ2-3; 13 positions match TRBD2. The V and J ends lost 5 bases and 1 base, in that order; junction bases with no gene match: 9. The CDR3 contains 18 residues. Germline CDR1 reads MDHEN; CDR2 reads SYDVKM. Here the CDR3 DNA reads TGTGCCAGCAGTGGGACTAGCGGGACCCTTGGAGGCACAGATACGCAGTATTTT. Encoded protein: CASSGTSGTLGGTDTQYF.

This clonotype was recorded many times. CDR3 protein: CASWKGEDGRSTDTQYF. The CDR3 coding sequence is TGCGCCAGCTGGAAGGGAGAAGACGGTAGGAGCACAGATACGCAGTATTTT. This chain links TRBV5-1 with TRBJ2-3; weak D call: TRBD2 (5 bases). CDR3 length equals 17 residues. CDR1 is SGHRS, CDR2 YFSETQ, per germline. The ends were cut back, 7 bases at V and 0 bases at J, with 21 bases in the middle.

This clonotype has at least ten counts. This CDR3 reads CASSETGISYEQYF. The CDR3 nucleotides are TGCGCCAGCAGTGAGACAGGGATCAGCTACGAGCAGTACTTC. The rearrangement joins TRBV10-1 to TRBJ2-7, with a tentative D call TRBD1 (6 bases). The CDR3 is made up of 14 amino acids. The V end was cut by 2 bases, the J end by 3 bases, with 11 bases between. Germline values: CDR1 WNHNN, CDR2 SYGVQD (reference sequence).

This clonotype has more than one count but fewer than ten. This sequence joins TRBV2 and TRBJ1-4; TRBD1 aligns across 7 bases. Germline values: CDR1 SNHLY, CDR2 FYNNEI. CDR3 length: 15 amino acids. Trimming cost V 4 bases and J 8 bases; bases outside gene matches: 10. The CDR3 DNA follows: TGTGCCAGCAGTGTCTCGGGGACAGTAGGCGAAAAACTGTTTTTT. Translation gives CASSVSGTVGEKLFF.

This clonotype was observed a handful of times. This chain joins TRBV6-1 and TRBJ1-2, with D possibly matching TRBD1 (6 bases). The CDR3 extends over 13 amino acids. Deletions cut 1 base from V and 7 bases from J, with 10 bases between. Per germline, CDR1 MNHNS and CDR2 SASEGT. CDR3 protein: CASSEGYRVGYTF. CDR3 nucleotides: TGTGCCAGCAGTGAAGGATACAGGGTTGGCTACACCTTC.

The table lists this clonotype with a few counts. The chain employs TRBV20-1 and TRBJ2-1, with D perhaps TRBD1 or TRBD2 (5 bases each). The CDR3 contains 15 residues. V was shortened by 5 bases and J by 5 bases, with 19 bases between the two germline ends. Germline V gene lookup returns CDR1 DFQATT and CDR2 SNEGSKA (reference sequence). CDR3 DNA: TGCAGTGCTGACTACCGGGACGCCGCCCACAATGAGCAGTTCTTC. Translating gives CSADYRDAAHNEQFF.

This chain links TRBV6-1 with TRBJ2-2; possibly TRBD1 or TRBD2 for D (5 bases each). Trimming removed 6 bases from V and 1 base from J, with 9 bases in between. Germline CDR1 is MNHNS and CDR2 is SASEGT. This CDR3 has 14 residues. CDR3: CASRQRGNTGELFF. The CDR3 DNA reads TGTGCCAGCAGGCAGAGGGGGAACACCGGGGAGCTGTTTTTT.

The chain recombines TRBV20-1 with TRBJ2-2; possibly TRBD1 for D (6 bases). The CDR3 loop spans 14 amino acids. Germline V gene lookup returns CDR1 DFQATT and CDR2 SNEGSKA (reference sequence). V was pared by 6 bases and J by 1 base, with 12 bases between. CDR3 residues: CSARIQGNTGELFF. Written as DNA, the CDR3 is TGCAGTGCGAGGATACAGGGGAACACCGGGGAGCTGTTTTTT.

The gene calls are TRBV15 and TRBJ2-5; the match to TRBD1 covers 9 bases. The CDR3 extends over 15 amino acids. V was pared by 5 bases and J by 5 bases, with 9 bases of the junction left unmatched. The germline V gene has CDR1 LNHNV and CDR2 YYDKDF (reference sequence). The DNA of the CDR3 is TGTGCCACCAGCTTGGACAGGGGAGGAGAGGAGACCCAGTACTTC. Translated: CATSLDRGGEETQYF.

This clonotype was recorded many times. The CDR3 nucleotides read TGTGCCAGCAGCGTAGGAGGTGGCGCGGGGAACACTGAAGCTTTCTTT. Its protein is CASSVGGGAGNTEAFF. The chain recombines TRBV9 with TRBJ1-1; D is unresolved. V was shortened by 0 bases and J by 1 base, with 13 bases between the two germline ends. Germline-derived CDR1 and CDR2 are SGDLS and YYNGEE. The CDR3 runs 16 residues.

Worth noting for this clonotype: One base away lies a much larger clone, so this may be a sequencing read error. A read error is likely, as this CDR3 ends without the conserved phenylalanine or tryptophan. This chain links TRBV20-1 with TRBJ2-3; the match to TRBD2 covers 13 bases. The V gene end was trimmed by 3 bases and the J gene end by 0 bases; junction bases not matched to a gene: 9. The germline gives CDR1 DFQATT, CDR2 SNEGSKA (reference sequence). The CDR3 runs to 18 residues. The CDR3 region is CSASSVGTSGTSTDTQYS. DNA for the CDR3: TGCAGTGCTAGCTCAGTCGGGACTAGCGGGACTAGCACAGATACGCAGTATTCT.

This clonotype was observed many times. The chain links TRBV6-1 to TRBJ2-7; maybe TRBD1 (6 bases). CDR3 length: 13 amino acids. Trimming shortened V by 6 bases and J by 4 bases, and 13 bases separated the two germline ends. Per germline, CDR1 MNHNS and CDR2 SASEGT. CDR3 residues: CASSTDRLYEQYF. The CDR3 nucleotides are TGTGCCAGCAGCACCGACAGGCTGTACGAGCAGTACTTC.

V gene TRBV11-2 combines with J gene TRBJ2-1, with 8 bases identical to TRBD1. The CDR3 is 15 residues long. V was clipped by 0 bases and J by 2 bases; unmatched bases: 0. The germline V gene encodes CDR1 SGHAT and CDR2 FQNNGV. The CDR3 spells CASSLEQGAYNEQFF. The CDR3 DNA sequence: TGTGCCAGCAGCTTAGAACAGGGGGCCTACAATGAGCAGTTCTTC.

The sample holds many counts of this clonotype. The chain joins TRBV7-9 to TRBJ2-3, with D possibly TRBD1 on 5 matching bases. Germline V gives CDR1 SEHNR, CDR2 FQNEAQ (reference sequence). The CDR3 is 15 residues long. V was trimmed by 1 base and J by 2 bases, leaving 10 bases between them. The DNA of the CDR3 is TGTGCCAGCAGCTTAGTAGGGGCTGACACAGATACGCAGTATTTT. Protein sequence: CASSLVGADTDTQYF.

Many counts were recorded for this clonotype. The CDR3 region is CASSFPERSYEQYF. Written as DNA, the CDR3 is TGTGCCAGCAGTTTTCCGGAGAGATCCTACGAGCAGTACTTC. J is TRBJ2-7 and V is TRBV12-3 or TRBV12-4; no clear D. Trimming shortened V by 3 bases and J by 1 base, and 10 bases separated the two germline ends. There are 14 residues in the CDR3.

In its sample, this clonotype was seen many times. J is TRBJ2-3 and V is TRBV6-1; TRBD1 agrees at 7 bases. The J segment lost 2 bases and the V segment lost 4 bases, leaving 3 bases of the junction unmatched. The germline CDR1 and CDR2 sequences are MNHNS and SASEGT. This CDR3 region has 14 residues. The CDR3 protein is CASSGQGLTDTQYF. The DNA of the CDR3 is TGTGCCAGCAGTGGACAGGGCCTCACAGATACGCAGTATTTT.

This clonotype has a handful of counts. This chain's CDR3 is CASSLDSVYGYTF. DNA for the CDR3: TGCGCCAGCAGCTTGGATAGCGTCTATGGCTACACCTTC. The chain recombines TRBV5-1 with TRBJ1-2; D is undetermined. Trimming shortened V by 0 bases and J by 4 bases, and 7 bases separated the two germline ends. CDR3 length: 13 amino acids. Germline V gene data show CDR1 as SGHRS and CDR2 as YFSETQ. The variable domain in full, with the rest retrieved from reference TRBV5-1 and TRBJ1-2, is KAGVTQTPRYLIKTRGQQVTLSCSPISGHRSVSWYQQTPGQGLQFLFEYFSETQRNKGNFPGRFSGRQFSNSRSEMNVSTLELGDSALYLCASSLDSVYGYTFGSGTRLTVV.

This clonotype has ten or more counts. The J gene is TRBJ2-5, the V gene TRBV3-1, with D perhaps given as TRBD1 or TRBD2 (5 bases each). The length of the CDR3 is 12 residues. Germline CDR1 LGHDT, CDR2 YNNKEL (reference sequence). The V gene lost 6 bases and the J gene lost 8 bases, with 13 bases spanning the gap. Here the CDR3 reads CASRRDQGTQYF. The CDR3, as DNA: TGTGCCAGCAGGAGGGACCAAGGAACCCAGTACTTC.

The chain joins TRBV12-5 to TRBJ1-3; 9 bases match TRBD1. This CDR3 region has 15 residues. CDR1 is LGHNT, CDR2 FRNRAP, per germline. With 6 bases clipped from V and 3 bases from J, the junction kept 6 bases outside the gene matches. CDR3 in DNA: TGTGCTAGTGGACAACAGGGGGCTTATGGAAACACCATATATTTT. This translates into CASGQQGAYGNTIYF.

This clonotype has only a few counts. The genes are TRBV9 and TRBJ2-1, with D tentatively TRBD1 (6 bases). Trimming left V 2 bases short and J 6 bases short, with 12 bases between. The germline CDR1 and CDR2 sequences are SGDLS and YYNGEE. The CDR3 spans 14 residues. The CDR3: CASSVHRVGNEQFF. Written as DNA, the CDR3 is TGTGCCAGCAGCGTCCACAGGGTGGGCAATGAGCAGTTCTTC.

The chain couples TRBV30 to TRBJ1-4; D remains unclear. The CDR3 consists of 16 residues. The germline gives CDR1 GTSNPN, CDR2 SVGIG (reference sequence). The V end was cut by 0 bases, the J end by 7 bases, with 18 bases between. The CDR3 reads CAWSVHLQANFEKLFF. The CDR3 DNA reads as TGTGCCTGGAGTGTACATCTCCAGGCGAATTTTGAAAAACTGTTTTTT.

This clonotype was observed at least ten times. The chain uses TRBV2 and TRBJ2-1, with 7 bases lining up with TRBD1. There are 15 residues in the CDR3. Germline loops: CDR1 SNHLY, CDR2 FYNNEI. The V segment lost 4 bases and the J segment 1 base; nucleotides outside the gene matches: 4. The CDR3 reads CASSGQGQSYNEQFF. CDR3 DNA sequence: TGTGCCAGCAGTGGACAGGGACAATCCTACAATGAGCAGTTCTTC.

In its sample, this clonotype was seen many times. The J gene is TRBJ1-6, the V gene TRBV11-2; D might be TRBD1 (6 bases). The V gene lost 5 bases and the J gene lost 8 bases, with 13 bases spanning the gap. Germline CDR1 is SGHAT and CDR2 is FQNNGV. The CDR3 runs to 14 residues. The CDR3 DNA reads TGTGCCAGCAGCGGAGGGGGTCTTCATTCACCCCTCCACTTT. Residues: CASSGGGLHSPLHF.

CDR3 amino acids: CASSVLGAGTDTQYF. In DNA, the CDR3 is TGTGCCAGCAGCGTACTGGGGGCGGGCACAGATACGCAGTATTTT. The genes are TRBV9 and TRBJ2-3; maybe TRBD1 (6 bases). Trimming removed 1 base at V and 1 base at J, with 10 bases between. This CDR3 has 15 amino acids. Germline lookup yields CDR1 SGDLS and CDR2 YYNGEE.

The V gene is TRBV3-1, the J gene TRBJ2-1; TRBD1 matches 9 bases. Germline lookup yields CDR1 LGHDT and CDR2 YNNKEL (reference sequence). V dropped 4 bases and J dropped 4; count of bases not matched to a gene: 5. CDR3 size: 15 residues. CDR3 bases: TGTGCCAGCAGCCCCTACAGGGGGCTGTACAATGAGCAGTTCTTC. Protein sequence: CASSPYRGLYNEQFF.

The J gene is TRBJ2-7, the V gene TRBV19; D remains unclear. V lost 7 bases, J lost 5 bases, and 3 bases lay in between. CDR3 length: 9 amino acids. CDR1 is LNHDA and CDR2 is SQIVND in the germline V gene (reference sequence). The CDR3 sequence: CASIHEQYF. The CDR3, as DNA: TGTGCCAGTATTCACGAGCAGTACTTC.

Many counts were recorded for this clonotype. This chain joins TRBV28 and TRBJ2-7, with 8 bases identical to TRBD1. CDR3 length: 15 amino acids. V shed 7 bases and J 2 bases; nucleotides not matched to a gene: 10. The germline V gene has CDR1 MDHEN and CDR2 SYDVKM. The CDR3 protein is CASNHPGQGPYEQYF. CDR3 bases: TGTGCCAGCAATCACCCTGGACAGGGACCCTACGAGCAGTACTTC.

V gene TRBV19 combines with J gene TRBJ1-4; D is uncertain. Germline CDR1 and CDR2: LNHDA and SQIVND (reference sequence). This CDR3 region has 18 residues. Trimming left V 0 bases short and J 5 bases short, with 19 bases between. The CDR3 DNA sequence: TGTGCCAGTAGTATAGAGTCGTCCGACCGAGCTCTGAATGAAAAACTGTTTTTT. Amino acids: CASSIESSDRALNEKLFF.